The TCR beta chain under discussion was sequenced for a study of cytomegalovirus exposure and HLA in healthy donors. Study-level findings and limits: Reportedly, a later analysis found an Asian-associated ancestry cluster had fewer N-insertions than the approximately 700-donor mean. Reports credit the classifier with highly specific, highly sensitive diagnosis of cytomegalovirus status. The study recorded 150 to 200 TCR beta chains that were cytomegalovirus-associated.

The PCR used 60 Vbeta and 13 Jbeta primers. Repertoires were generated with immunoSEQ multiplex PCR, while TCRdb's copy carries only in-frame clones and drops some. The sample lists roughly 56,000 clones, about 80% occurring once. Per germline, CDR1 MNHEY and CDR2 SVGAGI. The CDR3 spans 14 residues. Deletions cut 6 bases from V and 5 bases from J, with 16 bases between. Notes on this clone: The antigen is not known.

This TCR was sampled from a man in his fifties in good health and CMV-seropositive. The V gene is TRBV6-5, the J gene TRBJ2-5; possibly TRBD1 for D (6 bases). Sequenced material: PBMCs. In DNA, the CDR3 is TGTGCCAGCAGGGAGGACAGCCAAAGGGAGACCCAGTACTTC. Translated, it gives CASREDSQRETQYF.